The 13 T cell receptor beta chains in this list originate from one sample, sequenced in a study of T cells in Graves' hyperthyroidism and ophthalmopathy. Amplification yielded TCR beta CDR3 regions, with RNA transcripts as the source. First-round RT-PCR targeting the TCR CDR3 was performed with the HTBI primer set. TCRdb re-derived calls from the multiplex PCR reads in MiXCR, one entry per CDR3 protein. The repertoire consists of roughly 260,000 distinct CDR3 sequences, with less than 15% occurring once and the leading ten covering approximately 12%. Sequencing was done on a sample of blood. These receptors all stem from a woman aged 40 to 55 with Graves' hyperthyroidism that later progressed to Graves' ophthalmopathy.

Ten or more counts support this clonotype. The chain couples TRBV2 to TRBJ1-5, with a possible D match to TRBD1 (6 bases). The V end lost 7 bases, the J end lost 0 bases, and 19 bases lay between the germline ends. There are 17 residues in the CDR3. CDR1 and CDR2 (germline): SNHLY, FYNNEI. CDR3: CASNVHRDGYSNQPQHF. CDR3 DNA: TGTGCCAGCAACGTCCACAGGGACGGATATAGCAATCAGCCCCAGCATTTT.

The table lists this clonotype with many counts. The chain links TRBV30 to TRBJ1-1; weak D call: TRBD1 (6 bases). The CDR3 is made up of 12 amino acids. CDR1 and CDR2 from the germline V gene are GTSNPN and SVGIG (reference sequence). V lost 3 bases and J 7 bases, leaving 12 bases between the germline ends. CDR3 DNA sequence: TGTGCCTGGAGGGAACAGGGTGGTGAAGCTTTCTTT. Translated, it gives CAWREQGGEAFF.

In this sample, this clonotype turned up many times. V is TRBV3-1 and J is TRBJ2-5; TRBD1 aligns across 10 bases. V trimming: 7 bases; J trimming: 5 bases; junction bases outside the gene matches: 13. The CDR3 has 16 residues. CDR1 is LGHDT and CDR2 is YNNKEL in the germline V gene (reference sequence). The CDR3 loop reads CASTLRTGGLRETQYF. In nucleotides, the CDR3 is TGTGCCAGCACCCTAAGGACAGGGGGTCTAAGGGAGACCCAGTACTTC.

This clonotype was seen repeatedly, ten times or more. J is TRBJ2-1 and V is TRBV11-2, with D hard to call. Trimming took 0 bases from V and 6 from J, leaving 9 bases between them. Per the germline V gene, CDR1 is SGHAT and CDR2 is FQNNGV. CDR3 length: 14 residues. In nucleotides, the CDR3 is TGTGCCAGCAGCTTAGATTTGCCCATCAATGAGCAGTTCTTC. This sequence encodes CASSLDLPINEQFF. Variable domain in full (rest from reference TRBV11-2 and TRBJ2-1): EAGVAQSPRYKIIEKRQSVAFWCNPISGHATLYWYQQILGQGPKLLIQFQNNGVVDDSQLPKDRFSAERLKGVDSTLKIQPAKLEDSAVYLCASSLDLPINEQFFGPGTRLTVL.

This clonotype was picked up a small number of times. The CDR3: CASSQKGGISGSRGNEQFF. The CDR3 DNA sequence: TGCGCCAGCAGCCAAAAAGGGGGGATTAGCGGGAGCAGAGGCAATGAGCAGTTCTTC. The rearrangement uses TRBV4-1 and TRBJ2-1; 9 bases fit TRBD2. Trimming cost V 2 bases and J 6 bases; bases outside gene matches: 17. The CDR3 has 19 residues. The germline V gene encodes CDR1 MGHRA and CDR2 YSYEKL.

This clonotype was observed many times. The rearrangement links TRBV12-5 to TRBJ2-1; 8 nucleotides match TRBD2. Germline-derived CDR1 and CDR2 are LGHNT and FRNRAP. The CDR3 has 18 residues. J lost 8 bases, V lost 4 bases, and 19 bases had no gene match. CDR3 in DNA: TGTGCTAGTGGTTGGAAACCCCTGGGGGCGGGAGGAGTTTATGAGCAGTTCTTC. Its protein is CASGWKPLGAGGVYEQFF.

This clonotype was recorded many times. CDR3 protein: CASSLGTHSYEQYF. The CDR3 bases are TGTGCCAGCAGCCTAGGGACACATTCCTACGAGCAGTACTTC. The rearrangement uses TRBV11-2 and TRBJ2-7; a weak D match, TRBD1 (6 bases). Germline CDR1 and CDR2: SGHAT and FQNNGV. Between the trimmed V and J ends, which lost 5 bases and 1 base, there was a span of 12 bases. The CDR3 length is 14 residues.

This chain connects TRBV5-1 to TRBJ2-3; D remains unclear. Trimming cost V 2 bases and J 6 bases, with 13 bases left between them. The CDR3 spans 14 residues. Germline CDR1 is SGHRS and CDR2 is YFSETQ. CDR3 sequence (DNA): TGCGCCAGCAGCTTAGAGAACCTGGCGGATACGCAGTATTTT. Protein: CASSLENLADTQYF.

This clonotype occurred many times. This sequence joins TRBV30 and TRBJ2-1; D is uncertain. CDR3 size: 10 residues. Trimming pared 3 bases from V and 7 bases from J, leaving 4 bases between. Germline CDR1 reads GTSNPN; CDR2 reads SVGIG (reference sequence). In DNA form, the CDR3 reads TGTGCCTGGAGCGGTAATGAGCAGTTCTTC. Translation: CAWSGNEQFF.

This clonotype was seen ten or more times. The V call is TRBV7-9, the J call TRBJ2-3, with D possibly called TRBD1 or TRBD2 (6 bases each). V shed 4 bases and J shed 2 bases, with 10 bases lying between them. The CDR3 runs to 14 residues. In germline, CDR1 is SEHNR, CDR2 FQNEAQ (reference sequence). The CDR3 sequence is CASSSWGATDTQYF. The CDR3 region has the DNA TGTGCCAGCAGCTCCTGGGGGGCCACAGATACGCAGTATTTT.

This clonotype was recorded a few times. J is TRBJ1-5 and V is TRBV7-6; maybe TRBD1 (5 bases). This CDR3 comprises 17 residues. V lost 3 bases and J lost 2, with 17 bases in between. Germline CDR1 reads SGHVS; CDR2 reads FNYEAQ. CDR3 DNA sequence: TGTGCCAGCAGCTTGGCTCCGGGGGTTCTTCGCAATCAGCCCCAGCATTTT. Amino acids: CASSLAPGVLRNQPQHF.

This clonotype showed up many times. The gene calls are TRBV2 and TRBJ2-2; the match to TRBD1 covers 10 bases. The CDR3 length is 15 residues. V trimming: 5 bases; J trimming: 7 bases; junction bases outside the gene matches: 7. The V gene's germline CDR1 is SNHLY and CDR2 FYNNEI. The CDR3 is CASSIRQGAGGELFF. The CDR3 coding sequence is TGTGCCAGCAGTATAAGACAGGGGGCAGGCGGGGAGCTGTTTTTT.

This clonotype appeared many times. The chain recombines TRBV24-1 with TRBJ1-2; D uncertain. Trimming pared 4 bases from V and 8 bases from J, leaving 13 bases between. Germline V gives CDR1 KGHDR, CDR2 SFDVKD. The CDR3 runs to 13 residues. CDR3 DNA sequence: TGTGCCACCAGTGAAGGGTTTTCCAACGGCTACACCTTC. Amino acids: CATSEGFSNGYTF.